This record concerns one TCR beta chain sequence. Its antigen is undetermined. This sample stems from a study of T-cell memory formation after mild COVID-19. Whole-study context: TCR clustering was largely donor specific.

MiXCR, applied by TCRdb to the 5' RACE reads, yields one record per CDR3 protein. The sample consists of about 270,000 distinct CDR3 sequences, around 15% of them appearing once. Study results and limitations: The pre-infection memory compartment contained some responding clones, suggesting cross-reactive memory joined. Clones shrinking between day 15 and 85 showed a balanced CD4/CD8 split, and those that grew later tilted toward CD4+. Contracting CD4+ clones lay largely in CM and EM, with CD8+ ones residing in EMRA.

The CDR3 is 15 residues long. Trimming stripped 5 bases from V and 2 bases from J, with 14 bases between. In germline, CDR1 is MNHEY, CDR2 SVGAGI. The chain joins TRBV6-5 to TRBJ2-3; D remains ambiguous. Sample: PBMCs or a T cell subset sorted from them (not recorded which). The origin of this receptor is a man between 18 and 35 years old who had mild COVID-19 (a few samples of this study predate the infection). Cell type and time point are not known. The DNA for the CDR3 is TGTGCCAGCAGTCTCTCTGGGTGGGACACAGATACGCAGTATTTT. This translates into CASSLSGWDTDTQYF.